These T cell receptor beta chains were read from a single sample in a study of T cell repertoires in cytomegalovirus infection. TCRdb independently ran MiXCR on the reads; one entry per CDR3 protein. The data contain a few hundred thousand distinct CDR3 sequences, about 40% of them singletons. No antigen is known for these receptors. Sequencing used cultured PBMCs, obtained from culture after CMV antigen stimulation. The source of these receptors is a human donor in good health (CMV status not recorded). Some clones in this sample may be carry-over from other donors' samples. CDR3s leave out the opening cysteine and the closing phenylalanine or tryptophan. Rows give clone size only sometimes, using once, few, many, or a class for an expanded clone.

TRBV7-2,many,TRBJ2-7,ASSTHNPILGGEQY
TRBV7-6,NA,TRBJ2-3,ASSLWTGLTTTNTQY
TRBV7-2,few,TRBJ2-1,ASSLGSSVNEQF
TRBV15,NA,TRBJ1-1,ATSRDKAQNTEAF
TRBV7-9,NA,TRBJ2-2,ASSLFLWSEYAGELF
TRBV19,few,TRBJ2-3,ASMGTGPGGQY
TRBV4-1,NA,TRBJ1-2,ASSQRVSIYGYT
TRBV7-2,NA,TRBJ2-7,ASSSVTYEQY
TRBV12-3/TRBV12-4,NA,TRBJ2-3,ASAKGLAGPTDTQY
TRBV7-2,few,TRBJ2-7,ASSLGSSWAGPYEQY
TRBV29-1,few,TRBJ1-5,SAGDSNQPQH
TRBV5-1,once,TRBJ1-4,ASSLTTAATNEKLF
TRBV12-3/TRBV12-4,NA,TRBJ1-2,ASSLASHGYT
TRBV20-1,once,TRBJ2-5,SARDAGTSQETQY
TRBV7-9,NA,TRBJ2-1,ASSLGGGIYNEQF
TRBV20-1,NA,TRBJ2-7,SARSGSSVLIEQY
TRBV11-3,NA,TRBJ1-1,ASSLDSGATEAF
TRBV5-5,NA,TRBJ2-3,ASSLDTPTDTQY
TRBV20-1,NA,TRBJ2-1,SARSSIASYNEQF
TRBV6-5,few,TRBJ2-6,ASRISSGANVLT
TRBV2,NA,TRBJ2-1,ASPGRNGKSYNEQF
TRBV7-9,NA,TRBJ1-5,ASSDGLRNQPQH
TRBV4-1,NA,TRBJ1-6,ASSQMMTDNSPLH
TRBV5-1,NA,TRBJ2-2,ASSLEGNDGELF
TRBV28,NA,TRBJ1-4,ASSSGGSGEKLF
TRBV4-1,NA,TRBJ2-5,ASSHDEETQY
TRBV6-5,NA,TRBJ2-7,ASTGLFYEQY
TRBV7-8,many,TRBJ2-3,ASSPLSGRATDTQY
TRBV7-6,NA,TRBJ2-7,ASSLESRIGGGEQY
TRBV3-1,NA,TRBJ1-4,ASSQRGMNEKLF
TRBV20-1,NA,TRBJ2-3,SARDGVEGADTQY
TRBV11-3,NA,TRBJ1-1,ASSLGPGEAF
TRBV20-1,NA,TRBJ1-1,SAGQQGKNTEAF
TRBV5-5,NA,TRBJ1-1,ASSLGSLTVPTEAF
TRBV7-6,NA,TRBJ2-3,ASSLVGSLWADTQY
TRBV10-3,NA,TRBJ1-5,AISEFRVQPQH
TRBV10-3,NA,TRBJ1-6,AISEAFGGQNSPLH
TRBV28,many,TRBJ2-3,ASSFPRERGGTDTQY
TRBV19,NA,TRBJ1-5,ASTPGQGVVDSNQPQH
TRBV7-9,few,TRBJ2-1,ASSAWDKSSYNEQF
TRBV28,few,TRBJ2-3,ASSLRGAEPDPDTQY
TRBV20-1,NA,TRBJ2-5,SASLPLAGTQETQY
TRBV20-1,few,TRBJ2-3,SARDRLAPTDTQY
TRBV12-5,NA,TRBJ2-5,ASGLLRETQY
TRBV7-2,NA,TRBJ2-7,ASSLGLAETTYEQY